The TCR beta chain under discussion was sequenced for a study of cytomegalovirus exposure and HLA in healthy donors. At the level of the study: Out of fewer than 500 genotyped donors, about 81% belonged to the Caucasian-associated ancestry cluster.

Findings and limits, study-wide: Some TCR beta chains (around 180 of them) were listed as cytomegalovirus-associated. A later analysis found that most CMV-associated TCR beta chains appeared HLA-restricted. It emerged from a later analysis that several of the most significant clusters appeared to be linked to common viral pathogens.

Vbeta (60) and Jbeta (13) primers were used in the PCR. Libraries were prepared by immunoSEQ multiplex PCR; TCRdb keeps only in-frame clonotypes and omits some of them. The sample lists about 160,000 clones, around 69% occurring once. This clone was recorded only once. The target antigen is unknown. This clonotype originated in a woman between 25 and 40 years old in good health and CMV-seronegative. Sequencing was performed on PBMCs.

The CDR3 here is CAISEGRARDTQYF. In nucleotides, the CDR3 is TGTGCCATCAGTGAAGGGAGGGCCAGGGATACGCAGTATTTT. The chain recombines TRBV10-3 with TRBJ2-3; 7 bases fit TRBD2. The CDR3 sequence is 14 residues long. Germline CDR1 and CDR2: ENHRY and SYGVKD. J gave up 6 bases and V 3 bases, and 6 bases lay outside the gene matches.